This T cell receptor beta chain originates from a study of blood T cells in healthy people across ages. This CDR3 comprises 14 residues. Germline loops: CDR1 SGHTA, CDR2 FQGTGA. Trimming cost V 5 bases and J 1 base, with 8 bases left between them. This clonotype was recorded a few times. Alongside a J-beta primer mix, a sample-barcoded 5' primer served in a second PCR lasting about 7 to 11 cycles. TCRdb re-derived calls from the 5' RACE reads in MiXCR, one entry per CDR3 protein. The sample gives 1.5 million to 2 million distinct CDR3 sequences, 28% of which show up once; approximately 7.7% is in the top ten.

Material: blood. V is TRBV7-3 and J is TRBJ2-2, with D unclear. The sequence derives from a woman in her twenties or thirties in good health. The CDR3 nucleotides read TGTGCCAGCAGCCACACAGAGAACACCGGGGAGCTGTTTTTT. The encoded protein is CASSHTENTGELFF.